The source of this TCR beta chain is a study of OX40 agonist ivuxolimab in advanced cancers. Libraries were prepared by immunoSEQ multiplex PCR; TCRdb keeps only in-frame clonotypes and omits some of them. This table has roughly 150,000 clones, roughly 92% appearing once. In the case of this clone: Its antigen remains unknown.

Notes on the study in general: Certain nonresponders likewise exhibited a low normalized T-cell clonal expansion.

The CDR3 runs 13 residues. CDR1 is LNHDA, CDR2 SQIVND, per germline (reference sequence). V lost 5 bases, J lost 5 bases, and 10 bases lay in between. The source material was CD4+ or CD8+ T cells sorted from blood, sampled in a trial of the OX40 agonist ivuxolimab. This clonotype was obtained from an adult with an advanced solid tumor such as melanoma, head and neck, liver or kidney cancer. The chain combines TRBV19 with TRBJ2-1; D tentatively fits TRBD1 or TRBD2 (5 bases each). CDR3 nucleotide sequence: TGTGCCAGTAGTGTGGGACGAGACAATGAGCAGTTCTTC. Protein sequence: CASSVGRDNEQFF.